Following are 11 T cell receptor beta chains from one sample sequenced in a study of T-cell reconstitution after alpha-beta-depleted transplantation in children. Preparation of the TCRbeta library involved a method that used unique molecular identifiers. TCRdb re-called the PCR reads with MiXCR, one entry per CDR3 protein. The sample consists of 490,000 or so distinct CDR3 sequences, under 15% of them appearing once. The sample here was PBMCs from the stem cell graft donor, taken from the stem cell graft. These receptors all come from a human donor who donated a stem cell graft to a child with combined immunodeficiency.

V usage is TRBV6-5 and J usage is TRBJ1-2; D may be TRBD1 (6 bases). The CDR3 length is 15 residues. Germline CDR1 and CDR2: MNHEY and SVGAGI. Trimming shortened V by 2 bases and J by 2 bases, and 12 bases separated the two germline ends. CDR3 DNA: TGTGCCAGCAGTTACGGGTACAGGGCGAACTATGGCTACACCTTC. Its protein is CASSYGYRANYGYTF.

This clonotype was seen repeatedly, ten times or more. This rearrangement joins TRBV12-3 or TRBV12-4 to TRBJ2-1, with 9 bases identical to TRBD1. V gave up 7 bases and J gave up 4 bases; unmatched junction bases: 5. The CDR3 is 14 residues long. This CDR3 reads CASKTGTGYNEQFF. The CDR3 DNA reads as TGTGCCAGCAAAACCGGGACAGGGTACAATGAGCAGTTCTTC.

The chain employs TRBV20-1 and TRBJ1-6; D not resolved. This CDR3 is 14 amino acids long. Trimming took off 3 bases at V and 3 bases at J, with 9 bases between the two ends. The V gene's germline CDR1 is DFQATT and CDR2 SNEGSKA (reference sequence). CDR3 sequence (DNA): TGCAGTGCTAGTACCCGGGACTATAATTCACCCCTCCACTTT. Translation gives CSASTRDYNSPLHF.

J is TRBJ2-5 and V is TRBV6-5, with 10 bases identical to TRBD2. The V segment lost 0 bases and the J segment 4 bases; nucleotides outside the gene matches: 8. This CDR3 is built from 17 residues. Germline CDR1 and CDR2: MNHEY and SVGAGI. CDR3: CASSYSRVAGGGETQYF. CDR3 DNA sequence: TGTGCCAGCAGTTACTCGAGGGTAGCGGGGGGCGGAGAGACCCAGTACTTC.

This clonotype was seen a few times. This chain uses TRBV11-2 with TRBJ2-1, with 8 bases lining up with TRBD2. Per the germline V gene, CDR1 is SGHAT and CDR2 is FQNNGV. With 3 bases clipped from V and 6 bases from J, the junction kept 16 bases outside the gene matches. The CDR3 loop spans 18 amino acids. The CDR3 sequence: CASSFGSSGTRRGNEQFF. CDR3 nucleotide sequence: TGTGCCAGCAGCTTTGGGTCCTCCGGGACTAGGAGGGGCAATGAGCAGTTCTTC.

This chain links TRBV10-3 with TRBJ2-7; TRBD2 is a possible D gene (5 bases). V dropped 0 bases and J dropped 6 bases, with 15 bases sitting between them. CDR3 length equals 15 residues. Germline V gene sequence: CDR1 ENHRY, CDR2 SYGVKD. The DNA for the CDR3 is TGTGCCATCAGTGAGTCGGAGGCAATTATAGGCGAGCAGTACTTC. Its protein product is CAISESEAIIGEQYF.

The CDR3 loop reads CASSWGVGREGETQYF. In DNA, the CDR3 is TGTGCCAGCAGTTGGGGCGTCGGGCGGGAAGGAGAGACCCAGTACTTC. V and J are TRBV6-5 and TRBJ2-5; TRBD2 might be the D (6 bases). This CDR3 is 16 amino acids long. Trimming pared 4 bases from V and 4 bases from J, leaving 19 bases between. Germline CDR1 and CDR2: MNHEY and SVGAGI.

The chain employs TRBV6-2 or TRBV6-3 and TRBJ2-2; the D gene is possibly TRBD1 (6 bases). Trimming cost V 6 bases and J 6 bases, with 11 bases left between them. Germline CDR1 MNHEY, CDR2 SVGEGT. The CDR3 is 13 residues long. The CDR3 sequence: CASSPNRAGELFF. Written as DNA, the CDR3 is TGTGCCAGCAGCCCCAACAGGGCCGGGGAGCTGTTTTTT.

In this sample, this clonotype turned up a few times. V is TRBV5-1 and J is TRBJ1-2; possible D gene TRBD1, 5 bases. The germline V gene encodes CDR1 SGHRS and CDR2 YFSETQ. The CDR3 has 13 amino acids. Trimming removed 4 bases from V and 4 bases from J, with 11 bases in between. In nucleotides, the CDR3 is TGCGCCAGCAGCCAGACAGTCATCTATGGCTACACCTTC. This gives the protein CASSQTVIYGYTF.

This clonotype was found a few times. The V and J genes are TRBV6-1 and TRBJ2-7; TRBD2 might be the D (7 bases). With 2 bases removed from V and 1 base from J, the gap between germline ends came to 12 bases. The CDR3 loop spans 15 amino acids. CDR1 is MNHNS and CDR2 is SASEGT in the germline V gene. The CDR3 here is CASSEWGGPSYEQYF. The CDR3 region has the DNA TGTGCCAGCAGTGAATGGGGGGGCCCTTCCTACGAGCAGTACTTC.

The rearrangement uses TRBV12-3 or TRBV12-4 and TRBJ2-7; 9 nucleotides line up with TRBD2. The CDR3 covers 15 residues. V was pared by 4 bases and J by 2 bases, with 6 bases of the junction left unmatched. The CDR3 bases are TGTGCCAGCAGTTCCCTCGGCGGGAGGGCCTACGAGCAGTACTTC. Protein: CASSSLGGRAYEQYF.